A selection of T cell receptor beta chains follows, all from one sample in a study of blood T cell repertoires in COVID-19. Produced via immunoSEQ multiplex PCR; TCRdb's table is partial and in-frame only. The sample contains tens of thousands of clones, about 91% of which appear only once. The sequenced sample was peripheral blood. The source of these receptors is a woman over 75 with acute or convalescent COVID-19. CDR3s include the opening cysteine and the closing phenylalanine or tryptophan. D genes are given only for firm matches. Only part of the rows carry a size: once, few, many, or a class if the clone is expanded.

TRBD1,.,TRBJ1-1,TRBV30,CAWTLKGGRDTEAFF,TGTGCCTGGACCCTAAAAGGGGGCAGGGACACTGAAGCTTTCTTT
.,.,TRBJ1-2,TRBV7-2,CASSLDPGYGYTF,TGTGCCAGCAGCTTAGACCCGGGCTATGGCTACACCTTC
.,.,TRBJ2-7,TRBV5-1,CASRPTQGTYEQYF,TGCGCCAGCAGGCCGACACAGGGTACCTACGAGCAGTACTTC
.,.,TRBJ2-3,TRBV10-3,CAISESVLGGSTDTQYF,TGTGCCATCAGTGAGTCGGTGTTAGGCGGGTCCACAGATACGCAGTATTTT
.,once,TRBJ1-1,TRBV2,CASSVSSRAFF,TGTGCCAGCAGTGTAAGTAGCCGAGCTTTCTTT
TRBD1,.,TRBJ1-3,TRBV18,CASSLDRGQVGNTIYF,TGTGCCAGCTCCCTGGACAGGGGACAAGTTGGAAACACCATATATTTT
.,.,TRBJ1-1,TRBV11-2,CASSRTGNTEAFF,TGTGCCAGCAGCCGAACGGGGAACACTGAAGCTTTCTTT
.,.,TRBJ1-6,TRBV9,CASAERDNSPLHF,TGTGCCAGCGCGGAGAGGGATAATTCACCCCTCCACTTT
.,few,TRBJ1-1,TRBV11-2,CASSLDPSGFTEAFF,TGTGCCAGCAGCTTAGATCCCTCGGGGTTCACTGAAGCTTTCTTT
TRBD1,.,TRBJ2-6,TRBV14,CASSLLGTGRSGANVLTF,TGTGCCAGCAGCCTCCTGGGGACAGGGCGCTCTGGGGCCAACGTCCTGACTTTC
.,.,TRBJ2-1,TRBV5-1,CASSSAGTSNEQFF,TGCGCCAGCAGCTCGGCCGGGACATCCAATGAGCAGTTCTTC
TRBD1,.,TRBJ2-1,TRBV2,CASSADRGTHNEQFF,TGTGCCAGCAGTGCCGACAGGGGAACACACAATGAGCAGTTCTTC
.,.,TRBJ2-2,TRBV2,CASSGTGTRGELFF,TGTGCCAGCTCGGGGACTGGCACAAGGGGGGAGCTGTTTTTT
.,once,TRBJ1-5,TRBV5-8,CASSAGTLTRSNQPQHF,TGTGCCAGCAGCGCCGGGACTCTTACAAGGAGCAATCAGCCCCAGCATTTT
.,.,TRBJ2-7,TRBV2,CASSEAYGMFSYEQYF,TGTGCCAGCAGTGAAGCATACGGGATGTTCTCCTACGAGCAGTACTTC
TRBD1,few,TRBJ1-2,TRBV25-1,CASQGVLGGYTF,TGTGCCAGCCAGGGGGTACTTGGTGGCTACACCTTC
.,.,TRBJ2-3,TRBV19,CASKAQGRATDTQYF,TGTGCCAGTAAAGCACAGGGTAGGGCCACAGATACGCAGTATTTT
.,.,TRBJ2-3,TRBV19,CASSYGQRTDTQYF,TGTGCCAGTAGTTATGGACAGCGGACAGATACGCAGTATTTT
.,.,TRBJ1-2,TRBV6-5,CASSYSAGAYNYGYTF,TGTGCCAGCAGTTACTCGGCGGGGGCGTATAACTATGGCTACACCTTC
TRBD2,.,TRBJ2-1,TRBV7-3,CASSPTSGRTEQFF,TGTGCCAGCAGCCCGACTAGCGGGAGGACTGAGCAGTTCTTC
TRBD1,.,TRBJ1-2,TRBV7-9,CASSQTGGHGYTF,TGTGCCAGCAGCCAAACAGGGGGCCATGGCTACACCTTC
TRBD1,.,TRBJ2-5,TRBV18,CASSPGPGQGAQETQYF,TGTGCCAGCTCACCGGGCCCGGGACAGGGGGCCCAAGAGACCCAGTACTTC
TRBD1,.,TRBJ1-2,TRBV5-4,CASSRDRGGGYGYTF,TGTGCCAGCAGCCGGGACAGGGGAGGGGGCTATGGCTACACCTTC
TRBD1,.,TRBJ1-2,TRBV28,CASYGGQVEANYGYTF,TGTGCCAGCTACGGGGGACAGGTGGAAGCTAACTATGGCTACACCTTC
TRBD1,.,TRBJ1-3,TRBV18,CASSPLGTASSGNTIYF,TGTGCCAGCTCACCCCTCGGGACAGCTAGCTCTGGAAACACCATATATTTT
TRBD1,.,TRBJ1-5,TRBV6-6,CASLTGRNQPQHF,TGTGCCAGCCTGACAGGGCGCAATCAGCCCCAGCATTTT
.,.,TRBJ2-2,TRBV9,CASSFRAATNTGELFF,TGTGCCAGCAGCTTTCGAGCGGCTACGAACACCGGGGAGCTGTTTTTT
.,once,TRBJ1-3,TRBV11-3,CASSLNGELENTIYF,TGTGCCAGCAGCTTGAACGGGGAACTTGAAAACACCATATATTTT
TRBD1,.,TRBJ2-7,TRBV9,CASSAGQSFYEQYF,TGTGCCAGCAGCGCGGGACAGTCTTTCTACGAGCAGTACTTC
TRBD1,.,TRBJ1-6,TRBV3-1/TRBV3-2,CASSIRDRGRGSPLHF,TGTGCCAGCAGCATCCGGGACAGGGGGCGGGGATCACCCCTCCACTTT
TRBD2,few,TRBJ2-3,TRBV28,CASSSPTSGTTDTQYF,TGTGCCAGCAGCTCGCCAACTAGCGGGACTACAGATACGCAGTATTTT
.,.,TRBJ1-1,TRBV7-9,CASSLVMNTEAFF,TGTGCCAGCAGCTTAGTTATGAACACTGAAGCTTTCTTT
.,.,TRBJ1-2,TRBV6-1,CASSDGGGRSGGYTF,TGTGCCAGCAGTGATGGGGGGGGGCGCAGTGGTGGCTACACCTTC
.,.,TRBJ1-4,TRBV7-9,CASSEGSGNSEKLFF,TGTGCCAGCAGCGAAGGGTCAGGGAATAGTGAAAAACTGTTTTTT
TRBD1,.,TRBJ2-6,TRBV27,CASSRNRGRGSGANVLTF,TGTGCCAGCAGTAGGAACAGGGGTAGGGGATCTGGGGCCAACGTCCTGACTTTC
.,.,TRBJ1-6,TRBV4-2,CASSQDAGLGSPLHF,TGTGCCAGCAGCCAAGATGCAGGGCTTGGTTCACCCCTCCACTTT
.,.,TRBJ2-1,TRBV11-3,CASSPAGSYNEQFF,TGTGCCAGCAGCCCAGCGGGCTCCTACAATGAGCAGTTCTTC
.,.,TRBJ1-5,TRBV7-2,CASSLDTNQPQHF,TGTGCCAGCAGCTTAGACACAAATCAGCCCCAGCATTTT
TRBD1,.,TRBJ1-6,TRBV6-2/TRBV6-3,CASSSGTGNSPLHF,TGTGCCAGCAGTTCCGGGACAGGGAATTCACCCCTCCACTTT
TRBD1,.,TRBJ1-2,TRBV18,CASSTRGQDRGYTF,TGTGCCAGCTCAACCAGGGGACAGGATAGAGGCTACACCTTC
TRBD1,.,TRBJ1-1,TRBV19,CASSIQGGNTEAFF,TGTGCCAGTAGTATCCAGGGGGGGAACACTGAAGCTTTCTTT
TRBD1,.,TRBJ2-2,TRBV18,CASSRQGGNGELFF,TGTGCCAGCTCACGACAGGGCGGCAACGGGGAGCTGTTTTTT
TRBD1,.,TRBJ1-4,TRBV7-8,CASSIDRVATNEKLFF,TGTGCCAGCAGCATAGACAGGGTTGCAACTAATGAAAAACTGTTTTTT
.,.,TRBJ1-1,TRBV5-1,CASSLERVNTEAFF,TGCGCCAGCAGCTTGGAACGGGTGAACACTGAAGCTTTCTTT
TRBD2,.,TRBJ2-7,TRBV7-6,CASSWTSSHEQYF,TGTGCCAGCAGCTGGACTAGTTCCCACGAGCAGTACTTC
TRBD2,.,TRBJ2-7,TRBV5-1,CASSPNSGTPYEQYF,TGCGCCAGCAGCCCTAATAGCGGGACCCCCTACGAGCAGTACTTC
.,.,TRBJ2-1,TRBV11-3,CASSLDGNEQFF,TGTGCCAGCAGCTTAGACGGGAATGAGCAGTTCTTC
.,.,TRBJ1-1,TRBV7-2,CASSSGQLTEAFF,TGTGCCAGCAGCTCTGGACAGCTCACTGAAGCTTTCTTT
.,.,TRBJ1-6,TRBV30,CAWIQQSSYNSPLHF,TGTGCCTGGATCCAACAGAGCTCCTATAATTCACCCCTCCACTTT
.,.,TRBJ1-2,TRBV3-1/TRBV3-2,CASSLRDNRGYTF,TGTGCCAGCAGCCTCCGGGACAACCGTGGCTACACCTTC
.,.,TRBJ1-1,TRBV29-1,CSAVITVNTEAFF,TGCAGCGCAGTTATAACAGTGAACACTGAAGCTTTCTTT
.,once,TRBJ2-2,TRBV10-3,CAISPPGRSGTGELFF,TGTGCCATCAGTCCCCCGGGGAGATCGGGCACCGGGGAGCTGTTTTTT
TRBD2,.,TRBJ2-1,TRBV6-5,CASRTGTSGNNEQFF,TGTGCCAGCAGGACCGGGACTAGCGGTAACAATGAGCAGTTCTTC
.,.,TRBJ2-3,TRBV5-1,CASSSQGRESTDTQYF,TGCGCCAGCAGCTCCCAGGGGCGGGAGTCGACAGATACGCAGTATTTT
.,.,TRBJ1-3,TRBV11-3,CASSRDSGNTIYF,TGTGCCAGCAGCCGTGACTCAGGAAACACCATATATTTT
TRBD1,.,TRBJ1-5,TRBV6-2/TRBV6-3,CASSATPGTGLYQPQHF,TGTGCCAGCAGTGCCACTCCCGGGACAGGGTTATATCAGCCCCAGCATTTT
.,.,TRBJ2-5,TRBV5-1,CASSLAGQQETQYF,TGCGCCAGCAGCTTGGCCGGACAGCAAGAGACCCAGTACTTC
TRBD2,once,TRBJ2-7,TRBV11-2,CASSPFYSGSGEQYF,TGTGCCAGCAGCCCTTTTTACAGCGGGAGTGGCGAGCAGTACTTC
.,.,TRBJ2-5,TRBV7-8,CASSRPAETQYF,TGTGCCAGCAGCCGACCAGCGGAGACCCAGTACTTC
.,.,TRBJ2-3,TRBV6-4,CASSDRGSTDTQYF,TGTGCCAGCAGTGACCGCGGCAGCACAGATACGCAGTATTTT